The rows below give T cell receptor beta chains drawn from one sample of a study of OX40 agonist ivuxolimab in advanced cancers. Sequencing was performed with immunoSEQ multiplex PCR; in TCRdb, only in-frame clones are kept and a portion is missing. The sample holds tens of thousands of clones, 75% to 90% seen once. Specimen: CD4+ or CD8+ T cells sorted from blood, collected in a trial of the OX40 agonist ivuxolimab. Receptors originate from an adult with an advanced solid tumor such as melanoma, head and neck, liver or kidney cancer. Both conserved end residues are part of each CDR3. Fields, in order: CDR3 length, J gene, V gene, CDR3 protein.

17	TRBJ1-3	TRBV7-3	CASSYEPGGLSGNTIYF
15	TRBJ2-2	TRBV18	CASSLGQGLDGELFF
20	TRBJ2-3	TRBV19	CASSVQRGGFRNTGTDTQYF
15	TRBJ1-2	TRBV5-4	CASSFADRVGYGYTF
14	TRBJ2-2	TRBV5-4	CASSLDLPLGELFF
15	TRBJ1-3	TRBV7-2	CASSHSGDRRNTIYF
14	TRBJ2-1	TRBV28	CASWGGGRGNEQFF
17	TRBJ2-5	TRBV5-1	CASRLAGGQAEQETQYF
17	TRBJ1-2	TRBV28	CASHIGGQGGGNYGYTF
16	TRBJ1-1	TRBV11-2	CASSLGGRWARTEAFF
14	TRBJ2-1	TRBV14	CASSQGVSYNEQFF
15	TRBJ2-1	TRBV5-1	CASRSSGTTYNEQFF
15	TRBJ2-7	TRBV5-4	CASSLSPGQAYEQYF
15	TRBJ1-5	TRBV7-2	CASSPGTASNQPQHF
16	TRBJ2-7	TRBV28	CASQYPSGRGHREQYF
15	TRBJ2-5	TRBV2	CASKKGVAEQETQYF
16	TRBJ2-7	TRBV4-3	CASSQVKGGRPYEQYF
14	TRBJ1-4	TRBV5-4	CASSLSGSNEKLFF
16	TRBJ1-3	TRBV4-2	CASSQAQDRYGNTIYF
14	TRBJ2-7	TRBV9	CASSLRQGADEQYF